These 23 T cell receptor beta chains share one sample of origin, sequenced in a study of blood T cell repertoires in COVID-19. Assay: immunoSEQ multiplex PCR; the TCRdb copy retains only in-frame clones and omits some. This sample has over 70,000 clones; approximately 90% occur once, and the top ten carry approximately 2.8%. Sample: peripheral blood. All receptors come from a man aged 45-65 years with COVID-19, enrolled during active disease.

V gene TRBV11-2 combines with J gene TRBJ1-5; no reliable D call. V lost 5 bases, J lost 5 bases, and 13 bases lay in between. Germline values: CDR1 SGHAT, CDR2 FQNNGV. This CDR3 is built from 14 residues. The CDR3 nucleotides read TGTGCCAGCAGCCGACAACCTGGTGATCAGCCCCAGCATTTT. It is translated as CASSRQPGDQPQHF.

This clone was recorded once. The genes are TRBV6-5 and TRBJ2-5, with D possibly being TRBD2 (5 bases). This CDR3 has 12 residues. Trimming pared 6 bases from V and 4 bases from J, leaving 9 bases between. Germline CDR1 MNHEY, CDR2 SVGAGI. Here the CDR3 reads CASRTGLETQYF. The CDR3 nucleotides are TGTGCCAGCAGGACGGGGTTAGAGACCCAGTACTTC.

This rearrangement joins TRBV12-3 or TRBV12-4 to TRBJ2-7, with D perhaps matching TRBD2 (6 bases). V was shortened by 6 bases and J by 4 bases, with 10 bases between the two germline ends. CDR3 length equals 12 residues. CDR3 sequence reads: CASSGGTYEQYF. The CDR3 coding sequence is TGTGCCAGCAGCGGCGGGACTTACGAGCAGTACTTC.

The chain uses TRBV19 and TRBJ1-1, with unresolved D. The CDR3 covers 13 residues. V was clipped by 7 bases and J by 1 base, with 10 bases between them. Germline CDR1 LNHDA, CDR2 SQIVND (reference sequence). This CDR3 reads CASKEEKNTEAFF. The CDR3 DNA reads TGTGCCAGTAAGGAGGAGAAGAACACTGAAGCTTTCTTT.

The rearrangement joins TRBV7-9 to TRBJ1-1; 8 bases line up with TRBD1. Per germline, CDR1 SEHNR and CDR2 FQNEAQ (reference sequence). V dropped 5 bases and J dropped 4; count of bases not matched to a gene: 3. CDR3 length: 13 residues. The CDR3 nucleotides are TGTGCCAGCAGCCAAACAGGGGGCACTGAAGCTTTCTTT. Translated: CASSQTGGTEAFF. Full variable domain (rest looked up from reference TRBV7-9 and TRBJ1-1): DTGVSQNPRHKITKRGQNVTFRCDPISEHNRLYWYRQTLGQGPEFLTYFQNEAQLEKSRLLSDRFSAERPKGSFSTLEIQRTEQGDSAMYLCASSQTGGTEAFFGQGTRLTVV.

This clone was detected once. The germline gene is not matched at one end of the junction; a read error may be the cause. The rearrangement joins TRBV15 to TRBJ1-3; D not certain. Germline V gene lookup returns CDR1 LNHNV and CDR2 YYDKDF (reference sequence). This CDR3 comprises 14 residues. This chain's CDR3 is CATSRDRAGSTIYF. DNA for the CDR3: TGTGCCACCAGCAGAGATCGAGCGGGAAGCACCATATATTTT.

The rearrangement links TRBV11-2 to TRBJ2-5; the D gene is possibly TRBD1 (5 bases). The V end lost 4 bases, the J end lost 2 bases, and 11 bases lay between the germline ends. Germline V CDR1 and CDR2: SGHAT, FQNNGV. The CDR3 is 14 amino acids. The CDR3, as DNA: TGTGCCAGCAGCTCCGCGACAGTACAAGAGACCCAGTACTTC. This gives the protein CASSSATVQETQYF. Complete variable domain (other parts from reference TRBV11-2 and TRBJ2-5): EAGVAQSPRYKIIEKRQSVAFWCNPISGHATLYWYQQILGQGPKLLIQFQNNGVVDDSQLPKDRFSAERLKGVDSTLKIQPAKLEDSAVYLCASSSATVQETQYFGPGTRLLVL.

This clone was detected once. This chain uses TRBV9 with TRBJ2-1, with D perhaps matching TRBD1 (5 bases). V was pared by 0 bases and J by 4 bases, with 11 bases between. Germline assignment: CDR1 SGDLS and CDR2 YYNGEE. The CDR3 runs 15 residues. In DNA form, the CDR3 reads TGTGCCAGCAGCGTAGAGCAGGGTGGGTACAATGAGCAGTTCTTC. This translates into CASSVEQGGYNEQFF.

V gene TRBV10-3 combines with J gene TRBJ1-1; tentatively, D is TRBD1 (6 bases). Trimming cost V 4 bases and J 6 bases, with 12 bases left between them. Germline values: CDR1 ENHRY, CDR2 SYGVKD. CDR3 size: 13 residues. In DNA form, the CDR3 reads TGTGCCATCAGTGTTCAGACAGGCCCTGAAGCTTTCTTT. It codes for CAISVQTGPEAFF.

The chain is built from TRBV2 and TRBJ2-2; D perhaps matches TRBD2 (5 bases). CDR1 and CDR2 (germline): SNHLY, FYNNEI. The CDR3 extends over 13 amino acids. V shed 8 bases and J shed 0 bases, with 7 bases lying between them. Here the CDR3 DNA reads TGTGCCAGCGGGAGAGCGAACACCGGGGAGCTGTTTTTT. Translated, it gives CASGRANTGELFF.

The chain's CDR3 is CASSLRTRETQYF. CDR3 in DNA: TGTGCCAGCAGTTTACGCACGAGAGAGACCCAGTACTTC. The V gene is TRBV27, the J gene TRBJ2-5; D remains unclear. Germline V gives CDR1 MNHEY, CDR2 SMNVEV (reference sequence). V was pared by 2 bases and J by 4 bases, with 8 bases between. This CDR3 is 13 amino acids long.

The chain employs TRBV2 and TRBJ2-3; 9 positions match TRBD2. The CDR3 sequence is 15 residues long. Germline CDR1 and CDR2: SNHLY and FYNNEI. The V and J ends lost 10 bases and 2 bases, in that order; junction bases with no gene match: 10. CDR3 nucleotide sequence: TGTGCCAACACACCGGGACTAGCCAACACAGATACGCAGTATTTT. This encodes CANTPGLANTDTQYF. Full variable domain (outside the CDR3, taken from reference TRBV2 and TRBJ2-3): EPEVTQTPSHQVTQMGQEVILRCVPISNHLYFYWYRQILGQKVEFLVSFYNNEISEKSEIFDDQFSVERPDGSNFTLKIRSTKLEDSAMYFCANTPGLANTDTQYFGPGTRLTVL.

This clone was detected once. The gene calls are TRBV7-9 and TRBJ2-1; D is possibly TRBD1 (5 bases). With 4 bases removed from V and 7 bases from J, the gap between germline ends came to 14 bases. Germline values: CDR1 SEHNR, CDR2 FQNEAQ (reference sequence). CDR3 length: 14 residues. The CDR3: CASSSFDRLNEQFF. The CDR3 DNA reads TGTGCCAGCAGCTCCTTCGACAGACTGAATGAGCAGTTCTTC. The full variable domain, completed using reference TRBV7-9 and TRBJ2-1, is DTGVSQNPRHKITKRGQNVTFRCDPISEHNRLYWYRQTLGQGPEFLTYFQNEAQLEKSRLLSDRFSAERPKGSFSTLEIQRTEQGDSAMYLCASSSFDRLNEQFFGPGTRLTVL.

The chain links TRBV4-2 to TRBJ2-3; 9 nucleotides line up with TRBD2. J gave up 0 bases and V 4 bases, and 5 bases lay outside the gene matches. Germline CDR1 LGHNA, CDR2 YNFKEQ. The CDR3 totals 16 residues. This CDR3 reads CASSLGLAPSTDTQYF. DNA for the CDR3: TGTGCCAGCAGCCTCGGACTAGCGCCTAGCACAGATACGCAGTATTTT.

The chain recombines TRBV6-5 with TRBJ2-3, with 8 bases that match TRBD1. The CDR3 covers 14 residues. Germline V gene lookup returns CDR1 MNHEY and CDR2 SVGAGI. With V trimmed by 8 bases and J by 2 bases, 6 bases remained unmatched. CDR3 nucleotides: TGTGCCAGCGACGACAGGGGTCACACAGATACGCAGTATTTT. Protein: CASDDRGHTDTQYF.

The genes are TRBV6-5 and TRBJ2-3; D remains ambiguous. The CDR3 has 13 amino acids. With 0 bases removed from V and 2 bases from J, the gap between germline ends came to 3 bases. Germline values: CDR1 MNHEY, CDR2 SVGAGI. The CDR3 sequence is CASSYSHTDTQYF. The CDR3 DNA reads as TGTGCCAGCAGTTACTCTCACACAGATACGCAGTATTTT.

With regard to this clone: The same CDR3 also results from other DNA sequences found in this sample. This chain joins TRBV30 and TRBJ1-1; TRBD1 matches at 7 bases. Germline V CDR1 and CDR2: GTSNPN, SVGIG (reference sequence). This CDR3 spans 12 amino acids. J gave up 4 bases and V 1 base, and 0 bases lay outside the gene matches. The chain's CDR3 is CAWSAGGTEAFF. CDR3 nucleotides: TGTGCCTGGAGTGCAGGGGGCACTGAAGCTTTCTTT.

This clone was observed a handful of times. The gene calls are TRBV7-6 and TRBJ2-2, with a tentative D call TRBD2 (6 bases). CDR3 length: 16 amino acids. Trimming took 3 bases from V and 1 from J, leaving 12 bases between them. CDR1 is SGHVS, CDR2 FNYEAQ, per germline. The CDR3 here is CASSFAGGGNTGELFF. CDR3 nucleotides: TGTGCCAGCAGCTTCGCCGGGGGTGGGAACACCGGGGAGCTGTTTTTT.

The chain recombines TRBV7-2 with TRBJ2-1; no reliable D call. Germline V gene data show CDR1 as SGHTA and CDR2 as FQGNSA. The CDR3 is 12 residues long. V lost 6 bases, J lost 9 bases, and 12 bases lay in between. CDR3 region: CASRTSRTEQFF. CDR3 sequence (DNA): TGTGCCAGCAGGACTTCTCGTACTGAGCAGTTCTTC.

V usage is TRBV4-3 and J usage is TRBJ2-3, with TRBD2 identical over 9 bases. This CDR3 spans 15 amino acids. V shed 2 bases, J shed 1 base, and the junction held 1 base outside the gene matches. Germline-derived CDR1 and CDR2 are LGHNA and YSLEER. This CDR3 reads CASSQRTSGTDTQYF. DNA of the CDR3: TGCGCCAGCAGCCAACGGACTAGCGGCACAGATACGCAGTATTTT.

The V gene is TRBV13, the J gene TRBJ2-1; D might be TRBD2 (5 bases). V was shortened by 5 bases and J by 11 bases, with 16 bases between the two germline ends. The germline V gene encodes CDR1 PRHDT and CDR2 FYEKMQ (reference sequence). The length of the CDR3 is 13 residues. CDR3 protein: CASSPQRTDKQFF. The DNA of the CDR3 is TGTGCCAGCAGCCCACAGCGGACCGATAAGCAGTTCTTC.

Here the CDR3 DNA reads TGTGCCAGCAGTTTCCGAGAGATAGATACGCAGTATTTT. Amino acid sequence: CASSFREIDTQYF. The chain recombines TRBV28 with TRBJ2-3, with D unresolved. Germline V gives CDR1 MDHEN, CDR2 SYDVKM. The CDR3 has 13 residues. Trimming removed 3 bases at V and 5 bases at J, with 9 bases between.

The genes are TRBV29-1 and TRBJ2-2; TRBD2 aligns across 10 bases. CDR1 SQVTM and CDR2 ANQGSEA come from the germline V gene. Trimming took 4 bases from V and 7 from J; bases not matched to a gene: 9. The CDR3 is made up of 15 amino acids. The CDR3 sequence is CSVGMTSGLSGELFF. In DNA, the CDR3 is TGCAGCGTTGGTATGACTAGCGGGTTAAGCGGGGAGCTGTTTTTT.